What follows are 2 T cell receptor beta chains derived from one specimen sequenced in a study of blood T cell repertoires in COVID-19 (dated by TCRdb to the early 2020s). The library was produced with the immunoSEQ multiplex PCR assay. TCRdb re-hosts the immuneACCESS table, in-frame sequences only. Its copies lack some clones; in the studies checked, an unresolved V gene accounts for under half of them, and the cause for the rest is not known. This sample lists 130,000 to 150,000 clones; around 82% were detected once. Of the sample, 10% to 15% falls within the top ten clones. The specimen was peripheral blood. The receptors shown here come from a man aged 55-75 years with active or convalescent COVID-19.

This chain connects TRBV30 to TRBJ2-2; TRBD1 agrees at 9 bases. Germline values: CDR1 GTSNPN, CDR2 SVGIG (reference sequence). Unmatched junction bases numbered 7, after V lost 4 bases and J lost 7 bases. CDR3 length: 14 amino acids. The CDR3 sequence: CAWNGQGTDGELFF. In nucleotides, the CDR3 is TGTGCCTGGAACGGACAGGGGACGGACGGGGAGCTGTTTTTT.

The chain combines TRBV18 with TRBJ2-2; the D is unclear. Germline values: CDR1 KGHSH, CDR2 LQKENI. This CDR3 is 13 amino acids long. Trimming took off 2 bases at V and 7 bases at J, with 8 bases between the two ends. CDR3: CASSPKQVGELFF. The CDR3 bases are TGTGCCAGCTCACCAAAACAAGTCGGGGAGCTGTTTTTT.